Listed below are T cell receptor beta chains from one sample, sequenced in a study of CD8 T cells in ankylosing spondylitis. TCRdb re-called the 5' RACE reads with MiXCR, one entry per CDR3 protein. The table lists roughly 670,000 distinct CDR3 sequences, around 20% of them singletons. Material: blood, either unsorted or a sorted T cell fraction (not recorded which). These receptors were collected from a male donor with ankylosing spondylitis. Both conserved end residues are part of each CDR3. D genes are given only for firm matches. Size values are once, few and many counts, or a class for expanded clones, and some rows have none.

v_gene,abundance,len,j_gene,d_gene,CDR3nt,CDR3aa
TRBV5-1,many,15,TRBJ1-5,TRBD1,TGCGCCAGCAGCTTGGCGGGGACAGTGAATCAGCCCCAGCATTTT,CASSLAGTVNQPQHF
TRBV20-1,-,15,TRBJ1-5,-,TGCAGTGCTGAGACGAGGCTCCTTAGCAATCAGCCCCAGCATTTT,CSAETRLLSNQPQHF
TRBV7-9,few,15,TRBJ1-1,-,TGTGCCAGCAGCTTAGTCCCGCCCGCGAACACTGAAGCTTTCTTT,CASSLVPPANTEAFF
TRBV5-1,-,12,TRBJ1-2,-,TGCGCCAGCAGCTGGGAGGGGGAAGGCTACACCTTC,CASSWEGEGYTF
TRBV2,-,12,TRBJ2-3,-,TGTGGGGGCAGTGTTAGGCAGACTACGCAGTATTTT,CGGSVRQTTQYF
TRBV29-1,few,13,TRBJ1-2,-,TGCAGCGTTGGGGGAACTACAAACTATGGCTACACCTTC,CSVGGTTNYGYTF
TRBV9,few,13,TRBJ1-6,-,TGTGCCAGCAGCGTAACAGGAGATTCACCCCTCCACTTT,CASSVTGDSPLHF
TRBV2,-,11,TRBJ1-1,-,TGTGCCGCCCAGGGGAACACTGAAGCTTTCTTT,CAAQGNTEAFF
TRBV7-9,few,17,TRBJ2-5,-,TGTGCCAGCAGTACGACCGCTCCGGGAGACATTCAAGAGACCCAGTACTTC,CASSTTAPGDIQETQYF
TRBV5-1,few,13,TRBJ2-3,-,TGCGCCAGCAGCTTGCTGACGCAGAATACGCAGTATTTT,CASSLLTQNTQYF
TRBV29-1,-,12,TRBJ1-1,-,TGCAGCGTTGGCCCTGGGCACACTGAAGCTTTCTTT,CSVGPGHTEAFF
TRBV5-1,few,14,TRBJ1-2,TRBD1,TGCGCCAGCAGCGCCGGACAGGGGCCATATGGCTACACCTTC,CASSAGQGPYGYTF
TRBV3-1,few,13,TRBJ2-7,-,TGTGCCAGCAGCCGGGCTCAGGGGGGGGAGCAGTACTTC,CASSRAQGGEQYF
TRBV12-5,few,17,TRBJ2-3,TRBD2,TGTGCTAGTGGTTTGGGATCGGGACTAGCGGACACAGATACGCAGTATTTT,CASGLGSGLADTDTQYF
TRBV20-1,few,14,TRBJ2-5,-,TGCAGTGCTAGAGATAGGAGGGGACAAGAGACCCAGTACTTC,CSARDRRGQETQYF
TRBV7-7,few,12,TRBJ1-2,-,TGTGCTAGCAGCCCCAGGGACTATGGCTACACCTTC,CASSPRDYGYTF
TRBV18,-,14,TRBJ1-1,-,TGTGCCAGCTCGCACGACAGCCTGAACACTGAAGCTTTCTTT,CASSHDSLNTEAFF
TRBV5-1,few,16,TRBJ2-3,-,TGCGCCAGCAGCCTGGGGGACGGGGGAAGCACAGATACGCAGTATTTT,CASSLGDGGSTDTQYF